This passage covers 2 T cell receptor beta chains from one sample sequenced in a study of shared clonotypes between healthy human individuals. Sequencing was performed with immunoSEQ multiplex PCR; in TCRdb, only in-frame clones are kept and a portion is missing. The sample holds fewer than 600,000 clones, roughly 78% seen once. The sequenced material came from PBMCs. Receptors were obtained from a woman aged 40 to 50 in good health. Some clones in this sample may be carry-over from other donors' samples.

The CDR3 region is CASSLDRVGSAQYF. CDR3 in DNA: TGTGCCAGCAGCTTGGACAGGGTGGGCTCTGCGCAGTACTTC. The V call is TRBV11-1, the J call TRBJ2-7, with 8 positions matching TRBD1. Germline CDR1 reads SGHAT; CDR2 reads FQDESV (reference sequence). V lost 3 bases to trimming and J lost 9 bases; unmatched junction nucleotides: 10. There are 14 residues in the CDR3.

The chain joins TRBV13 to TRBJ1-1; D is ambiguous. The CDR3 sequence is 15 residues long. V lost 5 bases and J lost 0, with 13 bases in between. In germline, CDR1 is PRHDT, CDR2 FYEKMQ (reference sequence). The CDR3 DNA reads TGTGCCAGCAGCCCCTGGGGAGGCATGAACACTGAAGCTTTCTTT. This sequence encodes CASSPWGGMNTEAFF.